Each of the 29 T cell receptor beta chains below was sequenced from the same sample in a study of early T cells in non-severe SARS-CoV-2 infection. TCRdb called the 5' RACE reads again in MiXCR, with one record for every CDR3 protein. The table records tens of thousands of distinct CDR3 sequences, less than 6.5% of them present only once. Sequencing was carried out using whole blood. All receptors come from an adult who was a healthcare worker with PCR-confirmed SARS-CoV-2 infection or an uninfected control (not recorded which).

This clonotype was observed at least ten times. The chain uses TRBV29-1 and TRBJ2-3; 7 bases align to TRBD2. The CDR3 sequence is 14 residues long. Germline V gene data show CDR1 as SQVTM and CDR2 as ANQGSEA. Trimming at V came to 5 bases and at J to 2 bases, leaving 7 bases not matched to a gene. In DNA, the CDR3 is TGCAGCGTTCGAGTGGGAGGGACCACAGATACGCAGTATTTT. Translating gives CSVRVGGTTDTQYF.

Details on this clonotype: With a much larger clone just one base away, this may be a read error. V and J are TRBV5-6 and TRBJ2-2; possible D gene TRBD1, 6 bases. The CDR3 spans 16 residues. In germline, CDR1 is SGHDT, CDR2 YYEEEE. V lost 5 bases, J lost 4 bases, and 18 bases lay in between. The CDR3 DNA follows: TGTGCCAGCAGGCATGACAGGAGGAGTTCCACCGGGGAGCTGTTTTTT. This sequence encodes CASRHDRRSSTGELFF.

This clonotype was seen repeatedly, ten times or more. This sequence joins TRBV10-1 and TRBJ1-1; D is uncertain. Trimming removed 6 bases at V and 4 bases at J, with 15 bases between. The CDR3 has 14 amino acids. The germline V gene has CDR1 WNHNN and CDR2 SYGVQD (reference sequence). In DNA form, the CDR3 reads TGCGCCAGCAGCGAAGGGAGGGCCTTCACTGAAGCTTTCTTT. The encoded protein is CASSEGRAFTEAFF.

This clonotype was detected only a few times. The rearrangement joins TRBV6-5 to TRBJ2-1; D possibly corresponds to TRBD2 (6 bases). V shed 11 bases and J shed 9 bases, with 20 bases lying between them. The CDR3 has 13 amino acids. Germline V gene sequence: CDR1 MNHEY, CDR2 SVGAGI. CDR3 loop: CAARATGATEQFF. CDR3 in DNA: TGTGCCGCCCGGGCCACGGGAGCAACTGAGCAGTTCTTC.

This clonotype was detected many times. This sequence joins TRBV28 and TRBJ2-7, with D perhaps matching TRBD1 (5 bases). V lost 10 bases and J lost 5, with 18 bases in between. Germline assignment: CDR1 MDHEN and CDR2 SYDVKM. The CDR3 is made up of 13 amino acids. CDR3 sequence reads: CATLRATRDEQYF. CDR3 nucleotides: TGTGCCACCTTACGGGCTACCAGGGACGAGCAGTACTTC.

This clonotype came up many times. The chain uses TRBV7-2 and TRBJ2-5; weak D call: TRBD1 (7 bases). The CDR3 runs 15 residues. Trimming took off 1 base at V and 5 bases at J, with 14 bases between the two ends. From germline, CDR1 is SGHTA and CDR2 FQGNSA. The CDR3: CASSLVGGGKETQYF. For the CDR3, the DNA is TGTGCCAGCAGCTTAGTAGGGGGCGGGAAGGAGACCCAGTACTTC.

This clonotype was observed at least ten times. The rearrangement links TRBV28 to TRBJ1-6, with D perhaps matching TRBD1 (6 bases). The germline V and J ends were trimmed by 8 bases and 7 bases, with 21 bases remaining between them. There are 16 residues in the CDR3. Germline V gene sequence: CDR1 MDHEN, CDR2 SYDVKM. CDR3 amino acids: CASFSFGGRTNSPLHF. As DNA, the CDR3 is TGTGCCAGCTTCTCGTTCGGGGGCCGGACGAATTCACCCCTCCACTTT.

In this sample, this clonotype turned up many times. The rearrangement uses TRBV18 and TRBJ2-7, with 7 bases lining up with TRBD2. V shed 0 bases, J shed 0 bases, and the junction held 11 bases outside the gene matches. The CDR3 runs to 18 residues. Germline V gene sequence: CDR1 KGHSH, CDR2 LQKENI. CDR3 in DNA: TGTGCCAGCTCACCACCGTTGATAGCGGGCGCTAGCTCCTACGAGCAGTACTTC. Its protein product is CASSPPLIAGASSYEQYF.

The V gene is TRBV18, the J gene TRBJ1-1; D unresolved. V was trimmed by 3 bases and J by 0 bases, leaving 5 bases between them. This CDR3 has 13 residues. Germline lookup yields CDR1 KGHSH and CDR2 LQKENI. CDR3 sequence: CASSPEMNTEAFF. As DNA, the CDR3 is TGTGCCAGCTCACCCGAGATGAACACTGAAGCTTTCTTT.

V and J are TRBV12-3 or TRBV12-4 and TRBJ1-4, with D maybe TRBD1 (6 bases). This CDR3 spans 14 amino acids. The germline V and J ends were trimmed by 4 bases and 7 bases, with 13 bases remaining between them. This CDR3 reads CASSSRNRVEKLFF. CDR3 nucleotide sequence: TGTGCCAGCAGTTCTCGCAACAGGGTTGAAAAACTGTTTTTT.

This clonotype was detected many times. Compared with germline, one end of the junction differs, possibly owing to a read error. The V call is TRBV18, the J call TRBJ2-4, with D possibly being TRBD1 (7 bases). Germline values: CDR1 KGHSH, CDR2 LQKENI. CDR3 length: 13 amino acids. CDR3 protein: CASSPIQGGEVEF. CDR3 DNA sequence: TGTGCCAGCTCACCAATCCAGGGGGGAGAAGTCGAGTTC.

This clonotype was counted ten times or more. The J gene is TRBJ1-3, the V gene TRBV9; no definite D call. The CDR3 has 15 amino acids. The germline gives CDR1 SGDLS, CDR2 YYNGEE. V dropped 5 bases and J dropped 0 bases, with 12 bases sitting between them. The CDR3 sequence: CASRRTGSSGNTIYF. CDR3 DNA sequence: TGTGCCAGCAGAAGGACGGGAAGCTCTGGAAACACCATATATTTT.

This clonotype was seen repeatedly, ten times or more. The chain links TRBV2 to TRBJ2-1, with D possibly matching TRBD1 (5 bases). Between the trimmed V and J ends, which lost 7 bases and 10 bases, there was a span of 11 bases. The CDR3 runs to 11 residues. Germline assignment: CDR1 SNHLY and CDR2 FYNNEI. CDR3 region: CASTGIAEQFF. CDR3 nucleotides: TGTGCCAGCACAGGGATTGCGGAGCAGTTCTTC.

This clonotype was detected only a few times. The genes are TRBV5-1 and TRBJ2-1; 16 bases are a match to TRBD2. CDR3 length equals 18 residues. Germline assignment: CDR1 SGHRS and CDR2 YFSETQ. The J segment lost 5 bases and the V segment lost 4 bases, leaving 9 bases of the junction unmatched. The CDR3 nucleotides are TGCGCCAGCAGCGGCGGGACTAGCGGGAGGGCCGGGAACAATGAGCAGTTCTTC. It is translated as CASSGGTSGRAGNNEQFF.

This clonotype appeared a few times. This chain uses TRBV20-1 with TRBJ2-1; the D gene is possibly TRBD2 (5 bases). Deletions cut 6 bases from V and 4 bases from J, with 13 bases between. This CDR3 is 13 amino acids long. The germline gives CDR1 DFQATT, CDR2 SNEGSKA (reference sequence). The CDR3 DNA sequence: TGCAGTGCCCCAAGGACTCCATACAATGAGCAGTTCTTC. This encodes CSAPRTPYNEQFF.

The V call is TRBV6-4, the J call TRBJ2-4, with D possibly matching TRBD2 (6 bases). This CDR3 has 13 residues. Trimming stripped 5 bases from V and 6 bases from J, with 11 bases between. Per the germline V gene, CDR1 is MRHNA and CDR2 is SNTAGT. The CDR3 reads CASSRERGNIQYF. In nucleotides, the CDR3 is TGTGCCAGCAGTCGGGAGAGGGGAAACATTCAGTACTTC.

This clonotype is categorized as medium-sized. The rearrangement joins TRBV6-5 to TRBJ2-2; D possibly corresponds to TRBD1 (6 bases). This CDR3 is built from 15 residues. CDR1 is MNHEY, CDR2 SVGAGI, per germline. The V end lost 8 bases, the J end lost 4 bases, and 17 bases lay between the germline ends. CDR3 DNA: TGTGCCAGCTACGAATTCCAGGGGATCACCGGGGAGCTGTTTTTT. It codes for CASYEFQGITGELFF.

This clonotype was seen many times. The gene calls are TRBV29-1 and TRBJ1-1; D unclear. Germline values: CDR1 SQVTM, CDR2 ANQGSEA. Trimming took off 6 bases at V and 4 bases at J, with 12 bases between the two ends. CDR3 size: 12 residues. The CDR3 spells CSVIRRGTEAFF. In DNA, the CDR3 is TGCAGCGTAATTCGTCGAGGCACTGAAGCTTTCTTT.

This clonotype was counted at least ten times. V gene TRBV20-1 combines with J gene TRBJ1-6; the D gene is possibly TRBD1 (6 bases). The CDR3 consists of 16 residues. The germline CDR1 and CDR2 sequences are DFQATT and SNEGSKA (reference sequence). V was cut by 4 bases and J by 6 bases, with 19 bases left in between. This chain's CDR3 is CSATDIQGGFNSPLHF. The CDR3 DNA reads TGCAGTGCTACGGACATACAGGGAGGGTTTAATTCACCCCTCCACTTT.

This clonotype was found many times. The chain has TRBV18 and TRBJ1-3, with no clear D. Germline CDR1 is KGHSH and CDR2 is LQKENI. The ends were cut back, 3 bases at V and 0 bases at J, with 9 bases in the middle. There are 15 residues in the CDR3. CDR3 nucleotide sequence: TGTGCCAGCTCACCCCAAGGATACTCTGGAAACACCATATATTTT. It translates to CASSPQGYSGNTIYF.

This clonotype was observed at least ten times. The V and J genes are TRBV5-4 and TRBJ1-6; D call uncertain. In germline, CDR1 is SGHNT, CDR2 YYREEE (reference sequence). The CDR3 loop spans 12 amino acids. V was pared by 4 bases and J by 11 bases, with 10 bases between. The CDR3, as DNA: TGTGCCAGCAGCCTAGTCGGGACACCCCTCCACTTT. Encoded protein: CASSLVGTPLHF.

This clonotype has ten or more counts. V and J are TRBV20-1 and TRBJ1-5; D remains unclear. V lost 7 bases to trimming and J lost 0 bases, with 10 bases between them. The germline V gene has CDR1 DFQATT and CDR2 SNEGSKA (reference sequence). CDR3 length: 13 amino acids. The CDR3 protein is CSVRRGSNQPQHF. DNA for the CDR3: TGCAGTGTTCGGCGGGGTAGCAATCAGCCCCAGCATTTT.

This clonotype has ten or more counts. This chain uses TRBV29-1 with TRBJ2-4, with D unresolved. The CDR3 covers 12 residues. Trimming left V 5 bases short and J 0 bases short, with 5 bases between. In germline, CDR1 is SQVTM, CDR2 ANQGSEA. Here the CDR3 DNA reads TGCAGCGTTCGTTTAGCCAAAAACATTCAGTACTTC. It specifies CSVRLAKNIQYF.

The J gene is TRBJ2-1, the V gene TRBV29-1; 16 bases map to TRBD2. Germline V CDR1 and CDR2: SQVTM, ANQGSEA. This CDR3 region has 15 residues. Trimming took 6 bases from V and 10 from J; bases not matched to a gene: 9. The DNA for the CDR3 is TGCAGCGTGAGTCGTCCGGGACTAGCGGGAGGGGAGCAGTTCTTC. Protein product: CSVSRPGLAGGEQFF.

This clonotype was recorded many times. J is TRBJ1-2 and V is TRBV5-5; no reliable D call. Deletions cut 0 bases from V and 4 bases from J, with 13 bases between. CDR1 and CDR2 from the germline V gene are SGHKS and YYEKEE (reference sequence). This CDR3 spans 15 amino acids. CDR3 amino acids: CASSLDLGLTYGYTF. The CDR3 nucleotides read TGTGCCAGCAGCTTGGATCTTGGGTTAACCTATGGCTACACCTTC.

The CDR3 bases are TGTGCCAGCAGCCCAGCGGCCAACATGGGGCTGGAGACCCAGTACTTC. Translating gives CASSPAANMGLETQYF. This chain connects TRBV7-8 to TRBJ2-5; the D call may be TRBD1 or TRBD2 (5 bases each). With 5 bases removed from V and 5 bases from J, the gap between germline ends came to 21 bases. Germline V gene sequence: CDR1 SGHVS, CDR2 FQNEAQ. CDR3 length: 16 amino acids.

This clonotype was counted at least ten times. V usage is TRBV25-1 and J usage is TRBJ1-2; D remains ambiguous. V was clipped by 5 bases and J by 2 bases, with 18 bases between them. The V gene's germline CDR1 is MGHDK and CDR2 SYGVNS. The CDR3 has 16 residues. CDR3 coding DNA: TGTGCCAGCAGTCCCCGATGGCAGAATCTAAACTATGGCTACACCTTC. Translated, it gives CASSPRWQNLNYGYTF.

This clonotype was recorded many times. The CDR3 coding sequence is TGCAGTGCTAGAGTTAGTGGGAGCGGAGATACGCAGTATTTT. It encodes CSARVSGSGDTQYF. The chain joins TRBV20-1 to TRBJ2-3; weak D call: TRBD2 (5 bases). The CDR3 length is 14 residues. Germline values: CDR1 DFQATT, CDR2 SNEGSKA (reference sequence). Trimming removed 1 base at V and 5 bases at J, with 13 bases between.

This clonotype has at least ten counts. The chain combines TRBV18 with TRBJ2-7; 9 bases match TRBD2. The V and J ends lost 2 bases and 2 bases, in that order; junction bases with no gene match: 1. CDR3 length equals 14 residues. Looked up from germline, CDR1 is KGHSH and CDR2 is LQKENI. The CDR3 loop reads CASSPTSGPYEQYF. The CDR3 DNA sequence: TGTGCCAGCTCACCAACTAGCGGGCCCTACGAGCAGTACTTC.